This TCR beta chain originates from a study of blood T cell repertoires in COVID-19. The repertoire was sequenced with immunoSEQ multiplex PCR; TCRdb's copy has only in-frame clones and lacks some. This table holds approximately 40,000 clones, around three quarters found once. The ends lost 5 bases at V and 4 bases at J; junction bases unmatched: 6. This CDR3 is built from 14 residues. Per the germline V gene, CDR1 is MDHEN and CDR2 is SYDVKM. The sequencing sample was made of peripheral blood. The rearrangement uses TRBV28 and TRBJ1-2; 8 bases fit TRBD1. The TCR sequence derives from an elderly man with active or convalescent COVID-19. As DNA, the CDR3 is TGTGCCAGCAGTACAGGACAGGGACCCTATGGCTACACCTTC. This translates into CASSTGQGPYGYTF.